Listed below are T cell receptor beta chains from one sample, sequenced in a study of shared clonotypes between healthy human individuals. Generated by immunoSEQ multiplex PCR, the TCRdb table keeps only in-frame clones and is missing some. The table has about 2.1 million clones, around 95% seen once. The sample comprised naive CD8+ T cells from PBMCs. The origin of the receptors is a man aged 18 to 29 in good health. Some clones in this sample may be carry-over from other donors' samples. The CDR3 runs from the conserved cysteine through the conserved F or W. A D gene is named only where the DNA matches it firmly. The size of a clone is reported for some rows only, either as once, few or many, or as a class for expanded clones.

DNA: TGTGCCAGCAGCTTAGGAGGGGGCGCGGACTATGGCTACACCTTC; CDR3: CASSLGGGADYGYTF; V: TRBV7-3; D: TRBD1; size: NA; J: TRBJ1-2
DNA: TGTGCCAGTAGTGTAAAACCGGGACGCCTCGCTAGCGAGCAGTACTTC; CDR3: CASSVKPGRLASEQYF; V: TRBV19; D: NA; size: NA; J: TRBJ2-7
DNA: TGTGCCAGCAGCCAAGGACAGGGCGGGAACACTGAAGCTTTCTTT; CDR3: CASSQGQGGNTEAFF; V: TRBV14; D: TRBD1; size: NA; J: TRBJ1-1
DNA: TGCGCCAGCAGCCAAGACCGCCGGGGCTACGAGCAGTACTTC; CDR3: CASSQDRRGYEQYF; V: TRBV4-3; D: NA; size: NA; J: TRBJ2-7
DNA: TGCAGCGTTGAAAGACAGGGGTCCTACGAGCAGTACTTC; CDR3: CSVERQGSYEQYF; V: TRBV29-1; D: TRBD1; size: NA; J: TRBJ2-7
DNA: TGTGCCAGCAGCTTATCGGACCCTAATGAGCAGTTCTTC; CDR3: CASSLSDPNEQFF; V: TRBV5-4; D: NA; size: NA; J: TRBJ2-1
DNA: TGTGCCAGCAGCCCCCCAGCGGGATCCTACAATGAGCAGTTCTTC; CDR3: CASSPPAGSYNEQFF; V: TRBV7-9; D: TRBD2; size: NA; J: TRBJ2-1
DNA: TGTGCCAGCAGTTATCACCCTTACAGGGAACGAGGGTTTGAGGAAGAGACCCAGTACTTC; CDR3: CASSYHPYRERGFEEETQYF; V: TRBV28; D: NA; size: NA; J: TRBJ2-5
DNA: TGTGCCAGCAGCCTAGCGGGAAAGAACACCGGGGAGCTGTTTTTT; CDR3: CASSLAGKNTGELFF; V: TRBV27; D: TRBD2; size: NA; J: TRBJ2-2
DNA: TGTGCCACCAGCAGAGATAGGGGCAGGGAATACCGTAGCACAGATACGCAGTATTTT; CDR3: CATSRDRGREYRSTDTQYF; V: TRBV15; D: NA; size: once; J: TRBJ2-3
DNA: TGTGCCAGCAGCAAAGTCGGGTACGAAACTTTGAGGGGGCAGTTCTTC; CDR3: CASSKVGYETLRGQFF; V: TRBV21-1; D: NA; size: NA; J: TRBJ2-1
DNA: TGTGCCAGCACCCTTGGATTCACCTTAAGCTCCTACGAGCAGTACTTC; CDR3: CASTLGFTLSSYEQYF; V: TRBV28; D: NA; size: NA; J: TRBJ2-7
DNA: TGCAGCGTCGCCGAGAGTTCATTGCGGAAAGAGACCCAGTACTTC; CDR3: CSVAESSLRKETQYF; V: TRBV29-1; D: NA; size: once; J: TRBJ2-5
DNA: TGTGCCAGCAGTAGGGGGCTGAACACTGAAGCTTTCTTT; CDR3: CASSRGLNTEAFF; V: TRBV28; D: TRBD1; size: NA; J: TRBJ1-1
DNA: TGTGCCAGCAGTTTCGGGCAAACTAACTATGGCTACACCTTC; CDR3: CASSFGQTNYGYTF; V: TRBV28; D: NA; size: NA; J: TRBJ1-2
DNA: TGTGCCAGCAGTGAATATGCGGGGACGGCCTACGAGCAGTACTTC; CDR3: CASSEYAGTAYEQYF; V: TRBV6-1; D: NA; size: NA; J: TRBJ2-7
DNA: TGTGCCAGCAGTGAATTGGAGGGGATTCAGCCCCAGCATTTT; CDR3: CASSELEGIQPQHF; V: TRBV2; D: NA; size: NA; J: TRBJ1-5
DNA: TGTGCCAGCAGCCTGACTAGCGGGAGCTCCTACGAGCAGTACTTC; CDR3: CASSLTSGSSYEQYF; V: TRBV28; D: TRBD2; size: NA; J: TRBJ2-7
DNA: TGTGCCAGCAGCTCTGGACTTAGCCGCGCAGATACGCAGTATTTT; CDR3: CASSSGLSRADTQYF; V: TRBV5-6; D: NA; size: NA; J: TRBJ2-3
DNA: TGTGCCAGCAGCCCAAGTATAGGACAACTCTATGATGGCTACACCTTC; CDR3: CASSPSIGQLYDGYTF; V: TRBV7-9; D: NA; size: once; J: TRBJ1-2
DNA: TGTGCCAGCAGTACAGGGGCCGGCAGTTTCTTC; CDR3: CASSTGAGSFF; V: TRBV6-5; D: TRBD1; size: NA; J: TRBJ2-7
DNA: TGTGCCAGCAGCTTGGGCGGCCTCTACGAGCAGTACTTC; CDR3: CASSLGGLYEQYF; V: TRBV5-4; D: NA; size: once; J: TRBJ2-7
DNA: TGTGCCAGCAGCGCCGGGACGGAAAACATTCAGTACTTC; CDR3: CASSAGTENIQYF; V: TRBV9; D: NA; size: NA; J: TRBJ2-4
DNA: TGTGCCAGCAGTTTTGGGTCTAGCGCTTACGAGCAGTACTTC; CDR3: CASSFGSSAYEQYF; V: TRBV27; D: NA; size: NA; J: TRBJ2-7
DNA: TGTGCCAGCTCACCACCCTATGATTCCTACGAGCAGTACTTC; CDR3: CASSPPYDSYEQYF; V: TRBV18; D: NA; size: once; J: TRBJ2-7
DNA: TGTGCCATCGCCGGGACTAGCGGAAGGGACCACTACGAGCAGTACTTC; CDR3: CAIAGTSGRDHYEQYF; V: TRBV10-3; D: TRBD2; size: NA; J: TRBJ2-7
DNA: TGCAGCGCCCGGGACAGCTCCTACGAGCAGTACTTC; CDR3: CSARDSSYEQYF; V: TRBV29-1; D: TRBD1; size: NA; J: TRBJ2-7
DNA: TGTGCCAGCAGCTTACCCGGGGTAAGCACAGATACGCAGTATTTT; CDR3: CASSLPGVSTDTQYF; V: TRBV7-9; D: NA; size: once; J: TRBJ2-3
DNA: TGTGCCAGCAGCGAGCCCGCGTGGACCGGGGAGCTGTTTTTT; CDR3: CASSEPAWTGELFF; V: TRBV9; D: NA; size: once; J: TRBJ2-2
DNA: TGTGCCAGCAGCTTTACGGGAGGCCTGGACGGGGAGCTGTTTTTT; CDR3: CASSFTGGLDGELFF; V: TRBV5-4; D: TRBD2; size: NA; J: TRBJ2-2
DNA: TGTGCCAGTAGTGGTCTAGCGGGAGTACTTTACAATGAGCAGTTCTTC; CDR3: CASSGLAGVLYNEQFF; V: TRBV19; D: TRBD2; size: NA; J: TRBJ2-1
DNA: TGTGCCAGCAGTCCAGGACAGGTCTGGAGGGAGACCCAGTACTTC; CDR3: CASSPGQVWRETQYF; V: TRBV27; D: TRBD1; size: NA; J: TRBJ2-5
DNA: TGCGCCAGCAGAAGGACAGGTCTGCTCTCCTACGAGCAGTACTTC; CDR3: CASRRTGLLSYEQYF; V: TRBV10-1; D: TRBD1; size: NA; J: TRBJ2-7
DNA: TGTGCCAGCAGCCAAGCCGGGACAGGGGCTACCGGGGAGCTGTTTTTT; CDR3: CASSQAGTGATGELFF; V: TRBV9; D: TRBD1; size: NA; J: TRBJ2-2
DNA: TGTGCCAGCAGCCTAACCGGACTAGCGGGCAAGAATTTT; CDR3: CASSLTGLAGKNF; V: TRBV13; D: TRBD2; size: NA; J: TRBJ2-3
DNA: TGTGCCAGCAGCCCAAGACTAGCAGGTATCAATGAGCAGTTCTTC; CDR3: CASSPRLAGINEQFF; V: TRBV13; D: TRBD2; size: NA; J: TRBJ2-1
DNA: TGTGCCAGCAGCTTACAGGGGGCGGGGGAGCAGTACTTC; CDR3: CASSLQGAGEQYF; V: TRBV7-6; D: TRBD1; size: NA; J: TRBJ2-7
DNA: TGCGCCAGCAGCGAAGCCGACAGGGCCGGACAGCCCCAGCATTTT; CDR3: CASSEADRAGQPQHF; V: TRBV4-3; D: TRBD1; size: NA; J: TRBJ1-5
DNA: TGTGCCAGCAGCTCTCTAGATACGCAGTATTTT; CDR3: CASSSLDTQYF; V: TRBV5-5; D: NA; size: once; J: TRBJ2-3
DNA: TGTGCCAGCAGCGTAGGAGGCCAAGATACGCAGTATTTT; CDR3: CASSVGGQDTQYF; V: TRBV9; D: NA; size: once; J: TRBJ2-3
DNA: TGTGCCAGCAGTTACGTCGCGGAGTCCCGGACCCAGTACTTC; CDR3: CASSYVAESRTQYF; V: TRBV6-6; D: NA; size: NA; J: TRBJ2-5
DNA: TGCGCCAGCAGAGGGACTAGCGGGATTCGCGCCGGGGAGCTGTTTTTT; CDR3: CASRGTSGIRAGELFF; V: TRBV5-1; D: TRBD2; size: NA; J: TRBJ2-2
DNA: TGTGCCTGGAGTGGCCTACAGGAATACGAGCAGTACTTC; CDR3: CAWSGLQEYEQYF; V: TRBV30; D: NA; size: NA; J: TRBJ2-7
DNA: TGCAGCGTTGGGTTACCTTACGAGCAGTACTTC; CDR3: CSVGLPYEQYF; V: TRBV29-1; D: NA; size: NA; J: TRBJ2-7
DNA: TGTGCCAGTAGTGTCTCCGGGGGACAGGGCTATGAGCAGTTCTTC; CDR3: CASSVSGGQGYEQFF; V: TRBV19; D: TRBD1; size: NA; J: TRBJ2-1
DNA: TGTGCCAGCGGAGGTACTGGGCTACTCCGCGGGAATGAGCAGTTCTTC; CDR3: CASGGTGLLRGNEQFF; V: TRBV19; D: NA; size: NA; J: TRBJ2-1
DNA: TGCAGCGTTCGTTGGTCCTACGAGCAGTACTTC; CDR3: CSVRWSYEQYF; V: TRBV29-1; D: NA; size: NA; J: TRBJ2-7